One sample yielded the 27 T cell receptor beta chains listed below, sequenced in a study of blood T cell repertoires in COVID-19 (dated by TCRdb to the early 2020s). Receptor libraries were prepared by the immunoSEQ multiplex PCR assay. This immuneACCESS table, as held by TCRdb, lists in-frame sequences with V and J called but not all clones. Of the missing ones, under half trace to an unresolved V gene in checked studies; the others have no known cause. The sample records 300,000 or so clones, just under 90% of which are singletons. Roughly 2.9% of the sample belongs to the ten largest clones. What was sequenced was PBMCs or T cells enriched from blood (not recorded which). The origin of the receptors is a woman aged 45-65 years who had been exposed to COVID-19.

The chain couples TRBV7-2 to TRBJ1-5; 9 bases fit TRBD1. Germline CDR1 is SGHTA and CDR2 is FQGNSA. Trimming took 5 bases from V and 6 from J; bases not matched to a gene: 2. The CDR3 contains 13 residues. The CDR3: CASSQGQGQPQHF. CDR3 sequence (DNA): TGTGCCAGCAGCCAGGGACAGGGTCAGCCCCAGCATTTT.

V usage is TRBV29-1 and J usage is TRBJ2-5; 7 bases map to TRBD1. Germline CDR1 and CDR2: SQVTM and ANQGSEA. With V trimmed by 7 bases and J by 5 bases, 7 bases remained unmatched. This CDR3 region has 12 residues. The CDR3 sequence: CSARGHRETQYF. As DNA, the CDR3 is TGCAGCGCGAGGGGGCATCGGGAGACCCAGTACTTC.

V gene TRBV19 combines with J gene TRBJ2-2, with D uncertain. CDR3 length: 14 residues. Germline CDR1 is LNHDA and CDR2 is SQIVND (reference sequence). V was shortened by 5 bases and J by 7 bases, with 14 bases between the two germline ends. For the CDR3, the DNA is TGTGCCAGTAGTGGGCAGGTTGTCGGCGGGGAGCTGTTTTTT. As protein: CASSGQVVGGELFF.

The genes are TRBV2 and TRBJ2-3; TRBD2 matches at 10 bases. The V segment lost 6 bases and the J segment 2 bases; nucleotides outside the gene matches: 8. The CDR3 spans 16 residues. The germline V gene encodes CDR1 SNHLY and CDR2 FYNNEI. CDR3 in DNA: TGTGCCAGCAGGGACCCTCTAGCGGGGGTCACAGATACGCAGTATTTT. This sequence encodes CASRDPLAGVTDTQYF.

The chain joins TRBV3-1 (or the pseudogene TRBV3-2) to TRBJ1-2; 9 bases are a match to TRBD1. This CDR3 contains 15 residues. Looked up from germline, CDR1 is LGHDT and CDR2 is YNNKEL (reference sequence). The trim removed 3 bases at V and 2 bases at J, leaving 4 bases unmatched. The DNA for the CDR3 is TGTGCCAGCAGCCACCGACAGGGGGGGAACTATGGCTACACCTTC. Translating it yields CASSHRQGGNYGYTF.

Here the CDR3 reads CASSQAPRTNQPQHF. As DNA, the CDR3 is TGCGCCAGCAGCCAAGCCCCTAGAACCAATCAGCCCCAGCATTTT. The chain uses TRBV4-1 and TRBJ1-5; D gene unclear. CDR3 length: 15 amino acids. Per germline, CDR1 MGHRA and CDR2 YSYEKL. V lost 1 base, J lost 3 bases, and 10 bases lay in between.

The chain recombines TRBV4-1 with TRBJ2-2; 10 nucleotides line up with TRBD2. This CDR3 spans 19 amino acids. The V gene's germline CDR1 is MGHRA and CDR2 YSYEKL. The ends lost 4 bases at V and 1 base at J; junction bases unmatched: 12. CDR3 region: CASSRVPSLAGGNTGELFF. DNA for the CDR3: TGCGCCAGCAGCCGTGTTCCCTCTTTAGCGGGGGGGAACACCGGGGAGCTGTTTTTT.

The sample holds one count of this clone. This chain links TRBV30 with TRBJ2-2; TRBD2 might be the D (5 bases). Germline CDR1 is GTSNPN and CDR2 is SVGIG (reference sequence). This CDR3 has 15 residues. The V end was cut by 5 bases, the J end by 1 base, with 14 bases between. CDR3 nucleotide sequence: TGTGCCTGGTCCCGCGGGTTCGTGAACACCGGGGAGCTGTTTTTT. It yields the protein CAWSRGFVNTGELFF.

This clone was observed once. The gene calls are TRBV6-6 and TRBJ1-4; D gene ambiguous. Trimming took off 0 bases at V and 8 bases at J, with 16 bases between the two ends. The CDR3 totals 16 residues. CDR1 and CDR2 from the germline V gene are MNHNY and SVGAGI (reference sequence). The CDR3, as DNA: TGTGCCAGCAGTTACTCAGACACCCGTCCCTTCGAAAAACTGTTTTTT. This encodes CASSYSDTRPFEKLFF.

The chain recombines TRBV3-1 (or the pseudogene TRBV3-2) with TRBJ2-2; 11 bases match TRBD2. V gave up 2 bases and J gave up 2 bases; unmatched junction bases: 1. CDR1 and CDR2 (germline): LGHDT, YNNKEL (reference sequence). The length of the CDR3 is 16 residues. The CDR3 protein is CASSQLAGGNTGELFF. As DNA, the CDR3 is TGTGCCAGCAGCCAACTAGCGGGGGGCAACACCGGGGAGCTGTTTTTT.

The rearrangement joins TRBV11-1 to TRBJ1-1; D gene uncertain. This CDR3 comprises 12 residues. CDR1 and CDR2 (germline): SGHAT, FQDESV (reference sequence). Trimming took off 1 base at V and 11 bases at J, with 11 bases between the two ends. DNA for the CDR3: TGTGCCAGCAGCTTAGACGGTCATAAGGCTTTCTTT. This sequence encodes CASSLDGHKAFF.

This clone was seen only once. This chain links TRBV3-1 (or the pseudogene TRBV3-2) with TRBJ2-2; D may be TRBD1 (6 bases). The germline V and J ends were trimmed by 3 bases and 0 bases, with 11 bases remaining between them. The CDR3 runs 16 residues. Germline assignment: CDR1 LGHDT and CDR2 YNNKEL (reference sequence). The DNA for the CDR3 is TGTGCCAGCAGCCACCGGGACAAGGCGAACACCGGGGAGCTGTTTTTT. Protein sequence: CASSHRDKANTGELFF.

This clone was counted between two and nine times. The chain employs TRBV7-9 and TRBJ2-7, with D tentatively TRBD1 (6 bases). The CDR3 runs 14 residues. Germline assignment: CDR1 SEHNR and CDR2 FQNEAQ (reference sequence). Trimming took off 3 bases at V and 0 bases at J, with 9 bases between the two ends. For the CDR3, the DNA is TGTGCCAGCAGCTTGACAGGAAGCTCCTACGAGCAGTACTTC. Its protein is CASSLTGSSYEQYF.

This clone appeared a single time. This chain joins TRBV6-5 and TRBJ1-2, with D unresolved. The V end was cut by 6 bases, the J end by 0 bases, with 5 bases between. CDR3 size: 12 residues. Germline-derived CDR1 and CDR2 are MNHEY and SVGAGI. The DNA for the CDR3 is TGTGCCAGCAGGCGAACTAACTATGGCTACACCTTC. Its protein is CASRRTNYGYTF.

V and J are TRBV11-3 and TRBJ1-3; tentatively, D is TRBD1 (5 bases). The CDR3 runs 15 residues. Deletions cut 4 bases from V and 2 bases from J, with 12 bases between. Germline V gene lookup returns CDR1 SGHNT and CDR2 YENEEA. The DNA for the CDR3 is TGTGCCAGCAGCTCCGGAGCAGGGCCTGGAAACACCATATATTTT. Translating it yields CASSSGAGPGNTIYF.

V usage is TRBV28 and J usage is TRBJ2-7, with D unresolved. Germline V gene lookup returns CDR1 MDHEN and CDR2 SYDVKM. The CDR3 totals 13 residues. V dropped 5 bases and J dropped 0 bases, with 8 bases sitting between them. CDR3 amino acids: CASSPSFSYEQYF. The CDR3 region has the DNA TGTGCCAGCAGTCCCTCCTTCTCCTACGAGCAGTACTTC.

The V call is TRBV18, the J call TRBJ2-5; a weak D match, TRBD2 (6 bases). Germline V gives CDR1 KGHSH, CDR2 LQKENI. The V gene lost 1 base and the J gene lost 5 bases, with 14 bases spanning the gap. CDR3 size: 15 residues. CDR3 sequence (DNA): TGTGCCAGCTCACCACGTTTGACTAGTACTGAGACCCAGTACTTC. Its protein is CASSPRLTSTETQYF.

The J gene is TRBJ1-1, the V gene TRBV19; possibly TRBD1 for D (6 bases). The CDR3 length is 17 residues. Germline assignment: CDR1 LNHDA and CDR2 SQIVND (reference sequence). Trimming removed 5 bases from V and 1 base from J, with 20 bases in between. CDR3 nucleotides: TGTGCCAGTAGTCTGGGCGGGGGGCGCCGACCGAACACTGAAGCTTTCTTT. The encoded protein is CASSLGGGRRPNTEAFF.

This chain links TRBV15 with TRBJ2-7; 8 bases fit TRBD1. Germline lookup yields CDR1 LNHNV and CDR2 YYDKDF (reference sequence). This CDR3 has 17 amino acids. V gave up 4 bases and J gave up 3 bases; unmatched junction bases: 14. As DNA, the CDR3 is TGTGCCACCAGCACAGGGGGCCTCTTGGGGGAGGTCTACGAGCAGTACTTC. It specifies CATSTGGLLGEVYEQYF.

This sequence joins TRBV5-1 and TRBJ2-7; 9 positions match TRBD2. J gave up 2 bases and V 4 bases, and 7 bases lay outside the gene matches. The CDR3 loop spans 15 amino acids. Looked up from germline, CDR1 is SGHRS and CDR2 is YFSETQ. CDR3 sequence: CASSDDSGGPYEQYF. The CDR3 DNA sequence: TGCGCCAGCAGCGACGATAGCGGGGGCCCCTACGAGCAGTACTTC.

V usage is TRBV19 and J usage is TRBJ2-2; D gene ambiguous. CDR3 size: 17 residues. V lost 0 bases and J 4 bases, leaving 15 bases between the germline ends. CDR1 LNHDA and CDR2 SQIVND come from the germline V gene (reference sequence). The DNA of the CDR3 is TGTGCCAGTAGTATAGAGGGCCCACGCCAAGCCACCGGGGAGCTGTTTTTT. Translating gives CASSIEGPRQATGELFF.

V is TRBV7-9 and J is TRBJ1-2; the match to TRBD1 covers 8 bases. The CDR3 covers 17 residues. Germline assignment: CDR1 SEHNR and CDR2 FQNEAQ (reference sequence). Losses at the gene ends were 2 bases for V and 6 bases for J; bases not matched to a gene: 14. CDR3 sequence reads: CASSLRGTGSAPNGYTF. The CDR3 DNA follows: TGTGCCAGCAGCTTAAGGGGGACAGGCTCCGCTCCGAATGGCTACACCTTC.

The chain carries TRBV5-1 and TRBJ2-2, with D perhaps matching TRBD1 (7 bases). CDR1 is SGHRS, CDR2 YFSETQ, per germline. CDR3 size: 16 residues. Trimming removed 0 bases from V and 2 bases from J, with 11 bases in between. The CDR3 bases are TGCGCCAGCAGCTTGGCAGGGGGGCCCAACACCGGGGAGCTGTTTTTT. It encodes CASSLAGGPNTGELFF.

The gene calls are TRBV19 and TRBJ2-5, with 11 positions matching TRBD2. This CDR3 is 17 amino acids long. V trimming: 5 bases; J trimming: 4 bases; junction bases outside the gene matches: 12. CDR1 and CDR2 (germline): LNHDA, SQIVND (reference sequence). CDR3 coding DNA: TGTGCCAGTAGTGGCCTACCGGGACTAGCGGAAGGAGAGACCCAGTACTTC. This encodes CASSGLPGLAEGETQYF.

V usage is TRBV7-9 and J usage is TRBJ1-1; D uncertain. The CDR3 runs 13 residues. V was trimmed by 6 bases and J by 2 bases, leaving 10 bases between them. Germline assignment: CDR1 SEHNR and CDR2 FQNEAQ (reference sequence). Here the CDR3 DNA reads TGTGCCAGCAGTGACAACCACAACACTGAAGCTTTCTTT. Its protein product is CASSDNHNTEAFF.

V gene TRBV5-1 combines with J gene TRBJ2-7; TRBD1 agrees at 8 bases. CDR3 length: 13 amino acids. CDR1 and CDR2 (germline): SGHRS, YFSETQ. V trimming: 4 bases; J trimming: 1 base; junction bases outside the gene matches: 1. CDR3 loop: CASSRTGSYEQYF. CDR3 in DNA: TGCGCCAGCAGCCGGACAGGGTCCTACGAGCAGTACTTC.

The gene calls are TRBV6-5 and TRBJ2-5, with 12 bases that match TRBD2. Per germline, CDR1 MNHEY and CDR2 SVGAGI. J was trimmed by 5 bases and V by 8 bases; bases with no gene match: 9. The CDR3 is made up of 15 amino acids. Here the CDR3 DNA reads TGTGCCAGCGGTCTAGCGGGGGGGTTTACGGAGACCCAGTACTTC. It codes for CASGLAGGFTETQYF.